The T cell receptor beta chain described here comes from a study of OX40 agonist ivuxolimab in advanced cancers. At the level of the study: Participants, around 80% male, averaged around 60 years of age, ranging from roughly 23 to 90.

Repertoires were generated with immunoSEQ multiplex PCR, while TCRdb's copy carries only in-frame clones and drops some. This sample has some 100,000 clones, with about 89% found just once. This CDR3 comprises 15 residues. Germline CDR1 SGDLS, CDR2 YYNGEE. V dropped 0 bases and J dropped 0 bases, with 7 bases sitting between them. The starting material was CD4+ or CD8+ T cells sorted from blood, obtained in a trial of the OX40 agonist ivuxolimab. The V and J genes are TRBV9 and TRBJ2-1, with a weak D call TRBD2 (6 bases). The origin of this receptor is an adult with an advanced solid tumor such as melanoma, head and neck, liver or kidney cancer. CDR3 region: CASSVVGGSYNEQFF. CDR3 DNA sequence: TGTGCCAGCAGCGTAGTGGGGGGCTCCTACAATGAGCAGTTCTTC.